This is a list of T cell receptor beta chains from one sample in a study of beta chain features in type 1 diabetes. This table comes from immunoSEQ multiplex PCR, and its TCRdb copy is limited to in-frame clones, with some not included. Here the sample spans 350,000 to 400,000 clones, approximately 16% being singletons. Material: naive CD4+ T cells from blood. The receptors derive from a woman younger than 35 in good health. Each CDR3 is given with its conserved first and last residue. Fields, in order: D gene, V gene, clone size, J gene, CDR3 DNA, CDR3 protein. A D gene is named only where the DNA matches it firmly. The size of a clone is reported for some rows only, either as once, few or many, or as a class for expanded clones.

d_call: -; v_call: TRBV11-2; clone_size: few; j_call: TRBJ1-1; cdr3_nt: TGTGCCAGCAGCTCACGACAGGTTTGGGACACTGAAGCTTTCTTT; cdr3_aa: CASSSRQVWDTEAFF
d_call: TRBD2; v_call: TRBV30; clone_size: few; j_call: TRBJ2-7; cdr3_nt: TGTGCCGGTGGGACTAGCGGGGGGTACGAGCAGTACTTC; cdr3_aa: CAGGTSGGYEQYF
d_call: -; v_call: TRBV9; clone_size: few; j_call: TRBJ2-5; cdr3_nt: TGTGCCAGCAGCGTCGCGGGGACGGAGACCCAGTACTTC; cdr3_aa: CASSVAGTETQYF
d_call: -; v_call: TRBV4-1; clone_size: -; j_call: TRBJ2-6; cdr3_nt: TGCGCCAGCAGCCAAGGCTCTGCAGGGGCCTCTGGGGCCAACGTCCTGACTTTC; cdr3_aa: CASSQGSAGASGANVLTF
d_call: -; v_call: TRBV29-1; clone_size: few; j_call: TRBJ2-4; cdr3_nt: TGCAGCGTTGGTGTGGTTGGAGACAAAAACATTCAGTACTTC; cdr3_aa: CSVGVVGDKNIQYF
d_call: TRBD2; v_call: TRBV10-3; clone_size: -; j_call: TRBJ2-3; cdr3_nt: TGTGCCATCCGGGCGGGAGGGCCGGGGAACACAGATACGCAGTATTTT; cdr3_aa: CAIRAGGPGNTDTQYF
d_call: -; v_call: TRBV4-1; clone_size: -; j_call: TRBJ2-7; cdr3_nt: TGCGCCAGCAGCTACCAAGTGGTAGCCTACGAGCAGTACTTC; cdr3_aa: CASSYQVVAYEQYF
d_call: -; v_call: TRBV5-1; clone_size: -; j_call: TRBJ1-4; cdr3_nt: TGCGCCAGCAGCCTGGCTATGATTGCAACGAATGAAAAACTGTTTTTT; cdr3_aa: CASSLAMIATNEKLFF
d_call: -; v_call: TRBV27; clone_size: few; j_call: TRBJ2-7; cdr3_nt: TGTGCCAGCAGTGCGAACTACGAGCAGTACTTC; cdr3_aa: CASSANYEQYF
d_call: -; v_call: TRBV5-4; clone_size: -; j_call: TRBJ2-4; cdr3_nt: TGTGCCAGCAGCCCGGAGGGTCACATTCAGTACTTC; cdr3_aa: CASSPEGHIQYF
d_call: -; v_call: TRBV20-1; clone_size: -; j_call: TRBJ2-1; cdr3_nt: TGCAGTGCTACCAACTACAATGAGCAGTTCTTC; cdr3_aa: CSATNYNEQFF
d_call: -; v_call: TRBV20-1; clone_size: few; j_call: TRBJ2-7; cdr3_nt: TGCAGTGCTATCAGTGCCTACGAGCAGTACTTC; cdr3_aa: CSAISAYEQYF
d_call: -; v_call: TRBV27; clone_size: few; j_call: TRBJ2-1; cdr3_nt: TGTGCCAGCTCCCTTGCCGGCTCCTACAATGAGCAGTTCTTC; cdr3_aa: CASSLAGSYNEQFF
d_call: -; v_call: TRBV11-3; clone_size: -; j_call: TRBJ2-5; cdr3_nt: TGTGCCAGCAGCGCAGGGTTTGGGGAGACCCAGTACTTC; cdr3_aa: CASSAGFGETQYF
d_call: -; v_call: TRBV5-4; clone_size: few; j_call: TRBJ2-1; cdr3_nt: TGTGCCAGCAGCCCGACGGGGACCTACAATGAGCAGTTCTTC; cdr3_aa: CASSPTGTYNEQFF
d_call: TRBD1; v_call: TRBV19; clone_size: -; j_call: TRBJ1-5; cdr3_nt: TGTGCCAGTAGTGCGCCGGCCCGGGACAGAGGCCAGCCCCAGCATTTT; cdr3_aa: CASSAPARDRGQPQHF
d_call: TRBD2; v_call: TRBV4-1; clone_size: -; j_call: TRBJ2-3; cdr3_nt: TGCGCCAGCAGCCAAGAGGCTAGCGGGAGTATCGGCACAGATACGCAGTATTTT; cdr3_aa: CASSQEASGSIGTDTQYF
d_call: TRBD2; v_call: TRBV9; clone_size: few; j_call: TRBJ2-1; cdr3_nt: TGTGCCAGCAGCGTGGGTAGCGGGAGTCTCAATGAGCAGTTCTTC; cdr3_aa: CASSVGSGSLNEQFF
d_call: -; v_call: TRBV7-9; clone_size: few; j_call: TRBJ1-1; cdr3_nt: TGTGCCAGCAGCCTAGGGGGAGGACCCGCAAACACTGAAGCTTTCTTT; cdr3_aa: CASSLGGGPANTEAFF
d_call: -; v_call: TRBV28; clone_size: -; j_call: TRBJ1-2; cdr3_nt: TGTGCCAGCATCCAAAACCCAGGCTATGGCTACACCTTC; cdr3_aa: CASIQNPGYGYTF
d_call: -; v_call: TRBV28; clone_size: few; j_call: TRBJ2-1; cdr3_nt: TGTGCCAGCAGTTTACACGGGAGCTCCTACAATGAGCAGTTCTTC; cdr3_aa: CASSLHGSSYNEQFF
d_call: TRBD2; v_call: TRBV29-1; clone_size: few; j_call: TRBJ2-2; cdr3_nt: TGCAGCGTTGAGCGGGGGGCGAACACCGGGGAGCTGTTTTTT; cdr3_aa: CSVERGANTGELFF
d_call: TRBD1; v_call: TRBV5-6; clone_size: -; j_call: TRBJ2-5; cdr3_nt: TGTGCCAGCAGCCGTGGGACAGGGGTGCGAGAGACCCAGTACTTC; cdr3_aa: CASSRGTGVRETQYF
d_call: TRBD2; v_call: TRBV9; clone_size: -; j_call: TRBJ2-7; cdr3_nt: TGTGCCAGCAGCTCCGCTAGCGGGAACTACGAGCAGTACTTC; cdr3_aa: CASSSASGNYEQYF
d_call: TRBD2; v_call: TRBV9; clone_size: -; j_call: TRBJ2-3; cdr3_nt: TGTGCCAGCAGCGTAGCTTCGACTAGCGGGATGATCACAGATACGCAGTATTTT; cdr3_aa: CASSVASTSGMITDTQYF
d_call: TRBD2; v_call: TRBV2; clone_size: -; j_call: TRBJ2-1; cdr3_nt: TGTGCCAGCTATGGCGTGGGAGGGCCAGGGCATGAGCAGTTCTTC; cdr3_aa: CASYGVGGPGHEQFF
d_call: TRBD1; v_call: TRBV2; clone_size: few; j_call: TRBJ1-1; cdr3_nt: TGTGCCAGCAGCCGACAGGGAGGTAACACTGAAGCTTTCTTT; cdr3_aa: CASSRQGGNTEAFF
d_call: -; v_call: TRBV30; clone_size: few; j_call: TRBJ2-7; cdr3_nt: TGTGCCTGGAGTGTCCGGGGGGCTCGGAACGAGCAGTACTTC; cdr3_aa: CAWSVRGARNEQYF
d_call: -; v_call: TRBV30; clone_size: -; j_call: TRBJ2-6; cdr3_nt: TGTGCCTGGAGTTCGGGAAGCTCTGGGGCCAACGTCCTGACTTTC; cdr3_aa: CAWSSGSSGANVLTF
d_call: TRBD2; v_call: TRBV5-1; clone_size: -; j_call: TRBJ2-7; cdr3_nt: TGCGCCAGCAGTTCTACTAGCGGGAGCTACGAGCAGTACTTC; cdr3_aa: CASSSTSGSYEQYF
d_call: -; v_call: TRBV27; clone_size: few; j_call: TRBJ1-2; cdr3_nt: TGTGCCAACAAAGGGGGATCCCAGGGTTCCAACTATGGCTACACCTTC; cdr3_aa: CANKGGSQGSNYGYTF
d_call: -; v_call: TRBV5-6; clone_size: -; j_call: TRBJ1-1; cdr3_nt: TGTGCCAGCAGCTACGACGGGATGAACACTGAAGCTTTCTTT; cdr3_aa: CASSYDGMNTEAFF
d_call: TRBD1; v_call: TRBV5-1; clone_size: -; j_call: TRBJ2-5; cdr3_nt: TGCGCCAGCAGCTTGTCGACAGGGGGCGAGACCCAGTACTTC; cdr3_aa: CASSLSTGGETQYF
d_call: -; v_call: TRBV19; clone_size: few; j_call: TRBJ2-4; cdr3_nt: TGTGCCAGTAAGAACGGCGGGGCCGGGGAAAACATTCAGTACTTC; cdr3_aa: CASKNGGAGENIQYF
d_call: TRBD1; v_call: TRBV5-1; clone_size: few; j_call: TRBJ1-1; cdr3_nt: TGCGCCAGCAGCGGCGGGACAGTTAACACTGAAGCTTTCTTT; cdr3_aa: CASSGGTVNTEAFF
d_call: -; v_call: TRBV5-4; clone_size: few; j_call: TRBJ1-1; cdr3_nt: TGTGCCAGCAGCTTGCGTATTTCGGGGGGGAACACTGAAGCTTTCTTT; cdr3_aa: CASSLRISGGNTEAFF
d_call: -; v_call: TRBV6-5; clone_size: -; j_call: TRBJ1-2; cdr3_nt: TGTGCCAGCAGTTACTCTTGGGGCAGGGCCGACTATGGCTACACCTTC; cdr3_aa: CASSYSWGRADYGYTF
d_call: -; v_call: TRBV30; clone_size: -; j_call: TRBJ2-3; cdr3_nt: TGTGCCTGGAGCCGACTAGAGGCAGATACGCAGTATTTT; cdr3_aa: CAWSRLEADTQYF
d_call: -; v_call: TRBV19; clone_size: few; j_call: TRBJ2-7; cdr3_nt: TGTGCCAGCTCCCGGGGACTGCGCTCCTACGAGCAGTACTTC; cdr3_aa: CASSRGLRSYEQYF
d_call: -; v_call: TRBV5-1; clone_size: -; j_call: TRBJ2-7; cdr3_nt: TGCGCCAGCAGCTTGGGATCCGCGACAGGCGAAGAGCAGTACTTC; cdr3_aa: CASSLGSATGEEQYF
d_call: TRBD2; v_call: TRBV29-1; clone_size: -; j_call: TRBJ2-4; cdr3_nt: TGCAGCGTTGGCCCTACTAGCGGGAGTTGGGAAAACATTCAGTACTTC; cdr3_aa: CSVGPTSGSWENIQYF
d_call: TRBD2; v_call: TRBV29-1; clone_size: -; j_call: TRBJ2-5; cdr3_nt: TGCAGCGTTGTGGGGACTAGCGGCCCCAGAGAAGAGACCCAGTACTTC; cdr3_aa: CSVVGTSGPREETQYF
d_call: -; v_call: TRBV11-1; clone_size: -; j_call: TRBJ2-7; cdr3_nt: TGTGCCAGCAGACGGACTGACCACTACGAGCAGTACTTC; cdr3_aa: CASRRTDHYEQYF
d_call: -; v_call: TRBV29-1; clone_size: few; j_call: TRBJ2-4; cdr3_nt: TGCAGCGTTGAAGTACAGGGCCGGAACATTCAGTACTTC; cdr3_aa: CSVEVQGRNIQYF
d_call: TRBD2; v_call: TRBV30; clone_size: -; j_call: TRBJ2-7; cdr3_nt: TGTGCCTGGAGCGACCTAGCGGGAGGCTACGAGCAGTACTTC; cdr3_aa: CAWSDLAGGYEQYF
d_call: -; v_call: TRBV9; clone_size: few; j_call: TRBJ1-2; cdr3_nt: TGTGCCAGCAGCGTCTTAGGGGGTGCCTATGGCTACACCTTC; cdr3_aa: CASSVLGGAYGYTF
d_call: TRBD1; v_call: TRBV7-9; clone_size: few; j_call: TRBJ1-5; cdr3_nt: TGTGCCAGCAGCTTAGGGACAGGAGATCAGCCCCAGCATTTT; cdr3_aa: CASSLGTGDQPQHF
d_call: -; v_call: TRBV5-1; clone_size: few; j_call: TRBJ2-3; cdr3_nt: TGCGCCAGCGCAGGGGGGAGCGTTAGCACAGATACGCAGTATTTT; cdr3_aa: CASAGGSVSTDTQYF